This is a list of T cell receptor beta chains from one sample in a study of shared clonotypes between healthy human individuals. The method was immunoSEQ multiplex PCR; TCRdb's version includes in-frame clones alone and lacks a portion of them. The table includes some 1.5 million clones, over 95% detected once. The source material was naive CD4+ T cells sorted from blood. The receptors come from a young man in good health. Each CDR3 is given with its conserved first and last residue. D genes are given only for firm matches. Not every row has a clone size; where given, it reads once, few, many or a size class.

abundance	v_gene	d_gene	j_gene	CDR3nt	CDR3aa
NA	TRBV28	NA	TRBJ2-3	TGTGCCAGCCGTTTAATGACAGACAGAGGTACGCAGTATTTT	CASRLMTDRGTQYF
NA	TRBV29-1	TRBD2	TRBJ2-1	TGCAGCGCTGACGATTGGGCACTAGCGGGAGGCCCCACCTACAATGAGCAGTTCTTC	CSADDWALAGGPTYNEQFF
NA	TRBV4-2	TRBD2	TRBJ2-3	TGTGCCAGCAGCCACGGCTTGACTAGCGGGAGCACAGATACGCAGTATTTT	CASSHGLTSGSTDTQYF
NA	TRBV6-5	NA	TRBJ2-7	TGTGCCAGCACCACGGATGGGGGAGTAGGCTACGAGCAGTACTTC	CASTTDGGVGYEQYF
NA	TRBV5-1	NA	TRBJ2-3	TGCGCCAGCAGTAAAATAGCCCTGGGGAGCACAGATACGCAGTATTTT	CASSKIALGSTDTQYF
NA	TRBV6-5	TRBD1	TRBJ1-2	TGTGCCAGCAGTTCTTCATCGAATGACAGGGCCCATGGCTACACCTTC	CASSSSSNDRAHGYTF
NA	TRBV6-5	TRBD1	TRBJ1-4	TGTGCCAGCAGGGAGGACAGGGTCCTCGAAAAACTGTTTTTT	CASREDRVLEKLFF
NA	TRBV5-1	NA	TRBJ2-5	TGCGCCAGCAGCGGAACCACAGGGCAAGAGACCCAGTACTTC	CASSGTTGQETQYF
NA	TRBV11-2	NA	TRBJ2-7	TGTGCCAGCAGCTTAACGGGGTACGAGCAGTACTTC	CASSLTGYEQYF
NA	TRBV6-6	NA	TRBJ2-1	TGTGCCAGCAGTTCGGGGATCAGTACTGAGCAGTTCTTC	CASSSGISTEQFF
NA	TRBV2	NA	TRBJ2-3	TGTGCCAGCCAGAGCGAGGGAACAGATACGCAGTATTTT	CASQSEGTDTQYF
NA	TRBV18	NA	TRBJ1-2	TGTGCCAGCTCACCACTCGCTGAGGACTATGGCTACACCTTC	CASSPLAEDYGYTF
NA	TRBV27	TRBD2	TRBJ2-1	TGTGCCAGCAGTTTCCGGCTAGCGGGATTAAGGTCCTACAATGAGCAGTTCTTC	CASSFRLAGLRSYNEQFF
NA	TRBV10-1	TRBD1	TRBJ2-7	TGCGCCAGCACTGACAGGGTTGGGGAGCAGTACTTC	CASTDRVGEQYF
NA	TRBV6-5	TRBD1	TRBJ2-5	TGTGCCAGCAGCGGACAGGGTGTAAAGACCCAGTACTTC	CASSGQGVKTQYF
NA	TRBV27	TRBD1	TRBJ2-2	TGTGCCAGCAGGAGAGTCCGGGACAGGGTCACCGGGGAGCTGTTTTTT	CASRRVRDRVTGELFF
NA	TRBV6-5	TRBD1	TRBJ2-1	TGTGCCAGCAGTTACGGGACAGGGGGCGATGAGCAGTTCTTC	CASSYGTGGDEQFF
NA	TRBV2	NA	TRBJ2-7	TGTGCCAGCAGTGCGACAGGACTCCTCTACGAGCAGTACTTC	CASSATGLLYEQYF
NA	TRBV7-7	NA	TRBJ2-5	TGTGCCAGCAGCTTTGGACTGGGAGAGACCCAGTACTTC	CASSFGLGETQYF
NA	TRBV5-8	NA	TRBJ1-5	TGTGCCAGCAGCTTGGCCAGGATTAGCAATCAGCCCCAGCATTTT	CASSLARISNQPQHF
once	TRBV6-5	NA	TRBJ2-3	TGTGCCAGCAGAAGGGAAGCCTCAGATACGCAGTATTTT	CASRREASDTQYF
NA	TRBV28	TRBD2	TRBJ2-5	TGTGCCAGCAGTTCCCGGACTAGCGGGGTTCCGGAGACCCAGTACTTC	CASSSRTSGVPETQYF
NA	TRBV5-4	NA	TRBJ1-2	TGTGCCAGCAGCTGGACCAAGGGAGTCTACACCTTC	CASSWTKGVYTF
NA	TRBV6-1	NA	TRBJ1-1	TGTGCCAGCCCTGGGTCGGGGAGGACTGAAGCTTTCTTT	CASPGSGRTEAFF
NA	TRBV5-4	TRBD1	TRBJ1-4	TGTGCCAGCTCCAGGGGGACAGAAAATGAAAAACTGTTTTTT	CASSRGTENEKLFF